The entry below describes one T cell receptor (beta chain). The target antigen is unknown. TCRdb's table, derived via immunoSEQ multiplex PCR, lists solely in-frame clones and lacks some. The sample yields over 120,000 clones, over 80% seen once. CDR3 length equals 15 residues. Trimming cost V 0 bases and J 11 bases; bases outside gene matches: 8. The germline V gene has CDR1 MNHNS and CDR2 SASEGT. The data were taken from a study of cytomegalovirus exposure and HLA in healthy donors. Study observations and caveats: Rare sequences made up most TCRs, while some public TCRs were found in many donors.

The sample comprised PBMCs. The clonotype comes from a man aged 18-30 years in good health and CMV-seropositive. The rearrangement joins TRBV6-1 to TRBJ2-7, with 12 nucleotides matching TRBD2. This CDR3 is CASSEAQTTSGRKYF. As DNA, the CDR3 is TGTGCCAGCAGTGAAGCCCAAACGACTAGCGGGAGAAAGTACTTC.